This T cell receptor (beta chain) was identified during a study of T-cell reconstitution after alpha-beta-depleted transplantation in children. The J segment lost 6 bases and the V segment lost 8 bases, leaving 6 bases of the junction unmatched. This CDR3 has 13 amino acids. CDR1 is MNHNS and CDR2 is SASEGT in the germline V gene. As it was prepared, the TCRbeta library received unique molecular identifiers. TCRdb re-called the PCR reads through MiXCR, storing one row per CDR3 protein. The data show nearly 400,000 distinct CDR3 sequences, roughly 22% seen once. This clonotype has just a few counts. The clonotype originates from a human donor who donated a stem cell graft to a child with acute myeloid leukemia. The sequencing used PBMCs from the stem cell graft donor, collected from the stem cell graft. The genes are TRBV6-1 and TRBJ1-4, with 7 bases aligning to TRBD1. The CDR3 here is CASSGTDHEKLFF. As DNA, the CDR3 is TGTGCCAGCTCGGGGACAGATCATGAAAAACTGTTTTTT.